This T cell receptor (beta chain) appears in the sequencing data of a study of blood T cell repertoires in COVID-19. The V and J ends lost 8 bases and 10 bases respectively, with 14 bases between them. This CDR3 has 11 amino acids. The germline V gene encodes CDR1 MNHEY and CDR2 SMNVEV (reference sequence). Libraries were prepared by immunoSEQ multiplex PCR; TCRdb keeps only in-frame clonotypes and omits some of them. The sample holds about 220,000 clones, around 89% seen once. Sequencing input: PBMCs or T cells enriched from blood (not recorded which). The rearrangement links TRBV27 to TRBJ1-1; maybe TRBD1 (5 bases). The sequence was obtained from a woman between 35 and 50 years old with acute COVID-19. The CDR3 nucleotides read TGTGCCAGCCGGACGGGGGGGATAGCTTTCTTT. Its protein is CASRTGGIAFF.